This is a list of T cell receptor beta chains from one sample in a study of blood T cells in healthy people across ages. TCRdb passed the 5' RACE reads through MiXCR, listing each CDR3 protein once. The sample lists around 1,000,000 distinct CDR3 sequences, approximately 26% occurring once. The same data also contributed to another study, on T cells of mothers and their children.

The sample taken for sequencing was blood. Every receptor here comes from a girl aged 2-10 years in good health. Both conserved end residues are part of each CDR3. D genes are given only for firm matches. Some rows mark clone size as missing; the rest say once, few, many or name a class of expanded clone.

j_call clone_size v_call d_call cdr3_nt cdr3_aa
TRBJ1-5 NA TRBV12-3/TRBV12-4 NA TGTGCCAGCAGTCCTCAGCTATTCGATCAGCCCCAGCATTTT CASSPQLFDQPQHF
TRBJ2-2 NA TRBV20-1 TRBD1 TGCAGTGCTAGAGGCCAGGGGACAGGGGACACCGGGGAGCTGTTTTTT CSARGQGTGDTGELFF
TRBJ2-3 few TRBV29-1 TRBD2 TGCAGCGTTGAAGGTATAGGTGCGGGAGCCACAGATACGCAGTATTTT CSVEGIGAGATDTQYF
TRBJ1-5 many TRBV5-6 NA TGTGCCAGCAGCTTAGTGGGCAATCAGCCCCAGCATTTT CASSLVGNQPQHF
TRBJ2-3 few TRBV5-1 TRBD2 TGCGCCAGCAGCAGGGGACTAGCGGATTTAACAGATACGCAGTATTTT CASSRGLADLTDTQYF
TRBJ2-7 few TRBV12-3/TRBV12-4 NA TGTGCCAGCAGCCTGACTAGTAACGCCTACGAGCAGTACTTC CASSLTSNAYEQYF
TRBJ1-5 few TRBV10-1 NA TGCGCCAGCAGTAGGGACAAAGCAAATCAGCCCCAGCATTTT CASSRDKANQPQHF
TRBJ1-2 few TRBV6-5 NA TGTGCCAGCAGTTATACGTTTCTACGGGGGAACTATGGCTACACCTTC CASSYTFLRGNYGYTF
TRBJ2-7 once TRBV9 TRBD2 TGTGCCAGCAGCCACCCGGCGGGAGGGCCACCAACAAATTACGAGCAGTACTTC CASSHPAGGPPTNYEQYF
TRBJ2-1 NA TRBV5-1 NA TGCGCCAGCAGCTGGGTGGAGGACGACAATGAGCAGTTCTTC CASSWVEDDNEQFF
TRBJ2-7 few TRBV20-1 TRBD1 TGCAGTGCCCCTCGGACAGGGGGCTACGAGCAGTACTTC CSAPRTGGYEQYF
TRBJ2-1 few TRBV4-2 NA TGTGCCAGCAGCCAAGTAGAGAGCTCCTACAATGAGCAGTTCTTC CASSQVESSYNEQFF
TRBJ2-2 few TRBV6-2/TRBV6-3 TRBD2 TGTGCCAGCAGTTACGGGACTAGCGGGAGGGGCACCGGGGAGCTGTTTTTT CASSYGTSGRGTGELFF
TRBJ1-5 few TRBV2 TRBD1 TGTGCCAGCAGTTTTGACAGGGGGCGCATGCAGCCCCAGCATTTT CASSFDRGRMQPQHF
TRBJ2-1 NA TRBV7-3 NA TGTGCCAGCAGCTGGGACTTTTGTTACAGTGAGCAGTTCTTC CASSWDFCYSEQFF
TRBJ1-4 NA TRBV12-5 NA TGTGCTAGTGGCACCGGACAGAATAATGAAAAACTGTTTTTT CASGTGQNNEKLFF
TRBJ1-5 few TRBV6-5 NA TGTGCCAGCAGGGCAGGAGGGGATCAGCCCCAGCATTTT CASRAGGDQPQHF
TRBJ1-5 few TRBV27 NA TGTGCCAGCCCTGATCAGCCCCAGCATTTT CASPDQPQHF
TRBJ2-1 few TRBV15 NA TGTGCCACCAGCTTCGAAACGGGTGAGCAGTTCTTC CATSFETGEQFF
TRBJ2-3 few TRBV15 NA TGTGCCACCAGCAGAGAACTAGCAGCAGATACGCAGTATTTT CATSRELAADTQYF
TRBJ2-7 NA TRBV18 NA TGTGCCAGCTCACGCATTGCCGAGGCGGTCGAGCAGTACTTC CASSRIAEAVEQYF
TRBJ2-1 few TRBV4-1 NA TGCGTCAGCAGCCAAGACTATGGGCAGTTCTTC CVSSQDYGQFF
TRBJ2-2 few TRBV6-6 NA TGTGCCAGCAGTTACCCGGACGGTTCCGGGGAGCTGTTTTTT CASSYPDGSGELFF
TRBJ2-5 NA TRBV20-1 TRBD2 TGCAGTGCTTTCTGGCTAGCGGGAGCACAAGAGACCCAGTACTTC CSAFWLAGAQETQYF
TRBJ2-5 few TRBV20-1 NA TGCAGTGCTAGAGCCCCCGGAGTCCAAGAGACCCAGTACTTC CSARAPGVQETQYF
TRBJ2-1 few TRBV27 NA TGTGCCAGCAGTTCCCCGGGGGCCACTCACTACAATGAGCAGTTCTTC CASSSPGATHYNEQFF
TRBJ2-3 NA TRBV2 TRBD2 TGTGCCAGCAGTCGTGTGACTAGCGGGGGCCCCACAGATACGCAGTATTTT CASSRVTSGGPTDTQYF
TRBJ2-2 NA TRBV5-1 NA TGCGCCAGCAGCTTGGTAGGCGGGGGCGCGAACACCGGGGAGCTGTTTTTT CASSLVGGGANTGELFF
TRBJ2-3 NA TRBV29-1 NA TGCAGCGTCCTAGGACTCGGGAGCGCAGATACGCAGTATTTT CSVLGLGSADTQYF
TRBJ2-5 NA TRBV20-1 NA TGCAGTGCTAGAGATTTTCTAGGGGAGGAGACCCAGTACTTC CSARDFLGEETQYF
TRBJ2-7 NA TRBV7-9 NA TGTGCCAGCAGCTTACAGGGTAGGCACGAGCAGTACTTC CASSLQGRHEQYF
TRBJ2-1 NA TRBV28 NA TGTGCCAGCAGTTTATCCTCGGTAGGCAGGCAGTTCTTC CASSLSSVGRQFF